The rows below give T cell receptor beta chains drawn from one sample of a study of T cell responses to AZD1222 COVID-19 vaccine. Measured with immunoSEQ multiplex PCR; TCRdb has only the in-frame clones, and not every one. The profile covers over 100,000 clones, with around 87% appearing a single time and 4.4% taken by the ten largest. Sample: peripheral blood, taken 28 days after the second AZD1222 dose. Receptors originate from an adult who received the AZD1222 COVID-19 vaccine. CDR3s include the opening cysteine and the closing phenylalanine or tryptophan. The order of the fields is J gene, clone size, D gene, V gene, CDR3 protein, CDR3 DNA. A D gene is named only where the DNA matches it firmly. For some rows the clone size is stated as once, few or many, or as a class when expanded; others skip it.

J gene: TRBJ2-7
clone size: NA
D gene: TRBD2
V gene: TRBV4-3
CDR3 protein: CASSQEQTSDPYEQYF
CDR3 DNA: TGCGCCAGCAGCCAAGAGCAGACTAGCGACCCCTACGAGCAGTACTTC

J gene: TRBJ1-1
clone size: NA
D gene: NA
V gene: TRBV11-1
CDR3 protein: CASSLRHRTEAFF
CDR3 DNA: TGTGCCAGCAGCTTGCGCCATCGGACTGAAGCTTTCTTT

J gene: TRBJ2-7
clone size: NA
D gene: NA
V gene: TRBV6-7
CDR3 protein: CASSYPAAVEPPGEQYF
CDR3 DNA: TGTGCCAGCAGTTACCCCGCCGCGGTTGAACCCCCGGGGGAGCAGTACTTC

J gene: TRBJ1-5
clone size: once
D gene: TRBD1
V gene: TRBV7-2
CDR3 protein: CASSRTGGNQPQHF
CDR3 DNA: TGTGCCAGCAGTCGTACAGGGGGCAATCAGCCCCAGCATTTT

J gene: TRBJ2-3
clone size: NA
D gene: NA
V gene: TRBV7-2
CDR3 protein: CASSPRTDTQYF
CDR3 DNA: TGTGCCAGCAGCCCTAGGACAGATACGCAGTATTTT

J gene: TRBJ1-1
clone size: NA
D gene: NA
V gene: TRBV6-2/TRBV6-3
CDR3 protein: CASSYPGRLNTEAFF
CDR3 DNA: TGTGCCAGCAGTTACCCCGGACGGTTGAACACTGAAGCTTTCTTT

J gene: TRBJ2-1
clone size: NA
D gene: NA
V gene: TRBV28
CDR3 protein: CASRASSAYNEQFF
CDR3 DNA: TGTGCCAGCAGGGCTTCTAGCGCTTACAATGAGCAGTTCTTC

J gene: TRBJ2-1
clone size: NA
D gene: TRBD2
V gene: TRBV23-1
CDR3 protein: CASSQGTSGRAVGNEQFF
CDR3 DNA: TGCGCCAGCAGTCAGGGTACTAGCGGGAGGGCCGTTGGTAATGAGCAGTTCTTC

J gene: TRBJ1-3
clone size: NA
D gene: NA
V gene: TRBV7-9
CDR3 protein: CASSSTGSSGNTIYF
CDR3 DNA: TGTGCCAGCAGCTCCACAGGGAGCTCTGGAAACACCATATATTTT

J gene: TRBJ1-3
clone size: few
D gene: NA
V gene: TRBV9
CDR3 protein: CASSPFKTQNTIYF
CDR3 DNA: TGTGCCAGCAGCCCCTTTAAGACGCAAAACACCATATATTTT

J gene: TRBJ2-7
clone size: NA
D gene: NA
V gene: TRBV5-1
CDR3 protein: CASSSPGLKSEQYF
CDR3 DNA: TGCGCCAGCAGCTCCCCGGGATTGAAGAGCGAGCAGTACTTC

J gene: TRBJ2-3
clone size: once
D gene: TRBD2
V gene: TRBV7-3
CDR3 protein: CASGRTSGTGDTQYF
CDR3 DNA: TGTGCCAGCGGTCGGACTAGCGGGACGGGAGATACGCAGTATTTT

J gene: TRBJ1-2
clone size: NA
D gene: NA
V gene: TRBV24-1
CDR3 protein: CATSAPAPEANYGYTF
CDR3 DNA: TGTGCCACCAGTGCCCCCGCCCCAGAAGCTAACTATGGCTACACCTTC

J gene: TRBJ1-1
clone size: NA
D gene: NA
V gene: TRBV28
CDR3 protein: CASSLSTGVTEAFF
CDR3 DNA: TGTGCCAGCAGTTTATCTACAGGCGTGACTGAAGCTTTCTTT

J gene: TRBJ2-3
clone size: NA
D gene: NA
V gene: TRBV19
CDR3 protein: CASKGGFGTDTQYF
CDR3 DNA: TGTGCCAGTAAAGGGGGATTTGGCACAGATACGCAGTATTTT

J gene: TRBJ1-1
clone size: NA
D gene: NA
V gene: TRBV6-5
CDR3 protein: CASTGRLNTEAFF
CDR3 DNA: TGTGCCAGCACCGGACGGCTGAACACTGAAGCTTTCTTT

J gene: TRBJ1-1
clone size: NA
D gene: NA
V gene: TRBV14
CDR3 protein: CATTMGVEAFF
CDR3 DNA: TGTGCCACCACAATGGGCGTGGAAGCTTTCTTT

J gene: TRBJ2-3
clone size: NA
D gene: NA
V gene: TRBV19
CDR3 protein: CASSSPRRAKDTQYF
CDR3 DNA: TGTGCCAGTAGTTCGCCCCGGCGGGCCAAAGATACGCAGTATTTT

J gene: TRBJ2-7
clone size: NA
D gene: NA
V gene: TRBV20-1
CDR3 protein: CSAPGYEQYF
CDR3 DNA: TGCAGTGCTCCCGGGTACGAGCAGTACTTC

J gene: TRBJ1-4
clone size: NA
D gene: TRBD1
V gene: TRBV9
CDR3 protein: CASSPGTGRGEKLFF
CDR3 DNA: TGTGCCAGCAGCCCCGGGACAGGGCGAGGGGAAAAACTGTTTTTT

J gene: TRBJ2-7
clone size: NA
D gene: NA
V gene: TRBV18
CDR3 protein: CASSPDPGSYEQYF
CDR3 DNA: TGTGCCAGCTCACCGGACCCGGGGTCCTACGAGCAGTACTTC

J gene: TRBJ2-2
clone size: NA
D gene: TRBD2
V gene: TRBV3-1/TRBV3-2
CDR3 protein: CASSPRTSGRRTGELFF
CDR3 DNA: TGTGCCAGCAGCCCTCGGACTAGCGGGAGGAGGACCGGGGAGCTGTTTTTT

J gene: TRBJ2-7
clone size: NA
D gene: NA
V gene: TRBV12-5
CDR3 protein: CASGSLSDEYF
CDR3 DNA: TGTGCTAGTGGTTCCCTCTCGGACGAGTACTTC

J gene: TRBJ1-1
clone size: NA
D gene: NA
V gene: TRBV14
CDR3 protein: CAREGFEQAEAFF
CDR3 DNA: TGTGCCAGGGAGGGATTTGAACAGGCTGAAGCTTTCTTT

J gene: TRBJ2-2
clone size: NA
D gene: NA
V gene: TRBV18
CDR3 protein: CASSPVAGRNGELFF
CDR3 DNA: TGTGCCAGCTCACCAGTTGCAGGGAGGAACGGGGAGCTGTTTTTT

J gene: TRBJ1-4
clone size: NA
D gene: TRBD1
V gene: TRBV9
CDR3 protein: CASSAQGAGALGNEKLFF
CDR3 DNA: TGTGCCAGCAGCGCGCAGGGGGCAGGAGCGTTGGGTAATGAAAAACTGTTTTTT

J gene: TRBJ1-1
clone size: NA
D gene: NA
V gene: TRBV10-3
CDR3 protein: CAISKTGNTEAFF
CDR3 DNA: TGTGCCATCAGTAAGACAGGGAACACTGAAGCTTTCTTT

J gene: TRBJ2-7
clone size: NA
D gene: NA
V gene: TRBV7-6
CDR3 protein: CASSPDTLREQYF
CDR3 DNA: TGTGCCAGCAGCCCCGACACCCTGAGGGAGCAGTACTTC

J gene: TRBJ1-3
clone size: few
D gene: NA
V gene: TRBV5-5
CDR3 protein: CASSLTRASSGNTIYF
CDR3 DNA: TGTGCCAGCAGCCTGACTCGGGCTAGCTCTGGAAACACCATATATTTT

J gene: TRBJ2-3
clone size: NA
D gene: NA
V gene: TRBV29-1
CDR3 protein: CSVDSGFRTDTQYF
CDR3 DNA: TGCAGCGTTGATTCCGGGTTCCGCACAGATACGCAGTATTTT

J gene: TRBJ2-2
clone size: NA
D gene: NA
V gene: TRBV19
CDR3 protein: CASSIIPTSGELFF
CDR3 DNA: TGTGCCAGTAGTATAATCCCTACGAGCGGGGAGCTGTTTTTT

J gene: TRBJ2-7
clone size: few
D gene: NA
V gene: TRBV5-1
CDR3 protein: CASSENYEQYF
CDR3 DNA: TGCGCCAGCAGCGAAAATTACGAGCAGTACTTC

J gene: TRBJ1-1
clone size: once
D gene: NA
V gene: TRBV5-4
CDR3 protein: CASSLSGGHTEAFF
CDR3 DNA: TGTGCCAGCAGCTTGAGCGGGGGTCACACTGAAGCTTTCTTT

J gene: TRBJ2-7
clone size: NA
D gene: NA
V gene: TRBV5-6
CDR3 protein: CASRGSGAFYEQYF
CDR3 DNA: TGTGCCAGCAGGGGGAGCGGAGCCTTCTACGAGCAGTACTTC

J gene: TRBJ1-1
clone size: NA
D gene: NA
V gene: TRBV6-5
CDR3 protein: CASSYFAGQMNTEAFF
CDR3 DNA: TGTGCCAGCAGTTACTTCGCGGGACAAATGAACACTGAAGCTTTCTTT

J gene: TRBJ1-5
clone size: NA
D gene: NA
V gene: TRBV12-3/TRBV12-4
CDR3 protein: CASSWTADQPQHF
CDR3 DNA: TGTGCCAGCAGCTGGACAGCCGATCAGCCCCAGCATTTT

J gene: TRBJ1-6
clone size: NA
D gene: NA
V gene: TRBV7-6
CDR3 protein: CASSLGDGNSPLHF
CDR3 DNA: TGTGCCAGCAGCCTAGGGGACGGAAATTCACCCCTCCACTTT

J gene: TRBJ2-2
clone size: NA
D gene: TRBD2
V gene: TRBV7-2
CDR3 protein: CASSRRGGGTNTGELFF
CDR3 DNA: TGTGCCAGCAGTCGGCGGGGGGGCGGAACGAACACCGGGGAGCTGTTTTTT

J gene: TRBJ1-5
clone size: NA
D gene: NA
V gene: TRBV5-8
CDR3 protein: CASSLVGYSNQPQHF
CDR3 DNA: TGTGCCAGCAGCTTGGTAGGTTATAGCAATCAGCCCCAGCATTTT

J gene: TRBJ2-3
clone size: NA
D gene: NA
V gene: TRBV5-4
CDR3 protein: CASSLGGPTDTQYF
CDR3 DNA: TGTGCCAGCAGCTTGGGGGGTCCCACAGATACGCAGTATTTT

J gene: TRBJ2-5
clone size: NA
D gene: NA
V gene: TRBV4-3
CDR3 protein: CASSQEQAWDEETQYF
CDR3 DNA: TGCGCCAGCAGCCAAGAACAGGCCTGGGACGAAGAGACCCAGTACTTC

J gene: TRBJ1-1
clone size: NA
D gene: NA
V gene: TRBV11-1
CDR3 protein: CASSPRQGRGATEAFF
CDR3 DNA: TGTGCCAGCAGCCCACGTCAGGGGCGGGGGGCCACTGAAGCTTTCTTT

J gene: TRBJ1-1
clone size: NA
D gene: NA
V gene: TRBV14
CDR3 protein: CASSQGGQAFF
CDR3 DNA: TGTGCCAGCAGCCAAGGGGGCCAAGCTTTCTTT

J gene: TRBJ1-2
clone size: once
D gene: NA
V gene: TRBV7-2
CDR3 protein: CASSPHQNYGYTF
CDR3 DNA: TGTGCCAGCAGCCCCCATCAAAATTATGGCTACACCTTC

J gene: TRBJ2-7
clone size: NA
D gene: TRBD2
V gene: TRBV10-3
CDR3 protein: CAISASGVHEQYF
CDR3 DNA: TGTGCCATCAGTGCCAGCGGGGTCCACGAGCAGTACTTC

J gene: TRBJ1-4
clone size: NA
D gene: TRBD1
V gene: TRBV18
CDR3 protein: CASSPYNAGQGNEKLFF
CDR3 DNA: TGTGCCAGCTCACCATACAACGCGGGACAGGGGAATGAAAAACTGTTTTTT

J gene: TRBJ2-1
clone size: NA
D gene: NA
V gene: TRBV7-2
CDR3 protein: CASSPLMGLPEQFF
CDR3 DNA: TGTGCCAGCAGCCCCCTGATGGGCTTACCTGAGCAGTTCTTC

J gene: TRBJ2-3
clone size: once
D gene: NA
V gene: TRBV12-3/TRBV12-4
CDR3 protein: CASSLVTDTQYF
CDR3 DNA: TGTGCCAGCTCCTTGGTCACAGATACGCAGTATTTT

J gene: TRBJ2-6
clone size: NA
D gene: TRBD1
V gene: TRBV20-1
CDR3 protein: CSASPGQDSGANVLTF
CDR3 DNA: TGCAGTGCTAGTCCCGGACAGGACTCTGGGGCCAACGTCCTGACTTTC

J gene: TRBJ1-5
clone size: NA
D gene: TRBD1
V gene: TRBV5-5
CDR3 protein: CASSPVDRGPQHF
CDR3 DNA: TGTGCCAGCAGCCCAGTGGACAGGGGGCCCCAGCATTTT

J gene: TRBJ2-2
clone size: once
D gene: NA
V gene: TRBV13
CDR3 protein: CASSLGTGELFF
CDR3 DNA: TGTGCCAGCAGCTTAGGCACCGGGGAGCTGTTTTTT

J gene: TRBJ1-4
clone size: NA
D gene: TRBD1
V gene: TRBV7-9
CDR3 protein: CASSATGGDEKLFF
CDR3 DNA: TGTGCCAGCAGCGCCACAGGGGGCGATGAAAAACTGTTTTTT

J gene: TRBJ2-4
clone size: once
D gene: NA
V gene: TRBV21-1
CDR3 protein: CASRDRGCINIQYF
CDR3 DNA: TGTGCCAGCAGGGACAGGGGGTGTATAAACATTCAGTACTTC

J gene: TRBJ1-1
clone size: NA
D gene: NA
V gene: TRBV20-1
CDR3 protein: CSARGNTEAFF
CDR3 DNA: TGCAGTGCTAGGGGAAACACTGAAGCTTTCTTT

J gene: TRBJ2-2
clone size: NA
D gene: NA
V gene: TRBV7-9
CDR3 protein: CARAEPHGGLFF
CDR3 DNA: TGTGCCAGAGCGGAGCCACATGGGGGGCTGTTTTTT

J gene: TRBJ2-1
clone size: NA
D gene: TRBD2
V gene: TRBV7-8
CDR3 protein: CASSRRQSAGAGYNEQFF
CDR3 DNA: TGTGCCAGCAGTCGTAGACAATCAGCAGGAGCGGGATATAATGAGCAGTTCTTC

J gene: TRBJ1-2
clone size: NA
D gene: NA
V gene: TRBV7-9
CDR3 protein: CATEDPSGGYTF
CDR3 DNA: TGTGCCACCGAAGACCCCTCGGGCGGCTACACCTTC

J gene: TRBJ1-1
clone size: NA
D gene: TRBD1
V gene: TRBV19
CDR3 protein: CASRTGDTEAFF
CDR3 DNA: TGTGCCAGTAGGACAGGGGACACTGAAGCTTTCTTT

J gene: TRBJ2-2
clone size: few
D gene: NA
V gene: TRBV6-2/TRBV6-3
CDR3 protein: CASSYPGRTNTGELFF
CDR3 DNA: TGTGCCAGCAGTTACCCGGGACGGACGAACACCGGGGAGCTGTTTTTT